Listed below are T cell receptor beta chains from one sample, sequenced in a study of T cell responses to AZD1222 COVID-19 vaccine. Clones were sequenced by immunoSEQ multiplex PCR, and TCRdb holds only the in-frame ones, with some missing. The sample shows about 180,000 clones, 92% of them seen only once. Source: peripheral blood, taken 28 days after the second AZD1222 dose. These receptors originate from an adult who received the AZD1222 COVID-19 vaccine. Both conserved end residues are part of each CDR3. A D gene is named only where the DNA matches it firmly. Only some rows state a clone size, as once, few, many or a class for expanded clones.

D gene	V gene	clone size	J gene	CDR3 protein	CDR3 DNA
TRBD1	TRBV27	NA	TRBJ1-2	CASSFGQGTYGYTF	TGTGCCAGCAGTTTCGGACAGGGTACTTATGGCTACACCTTC
NA	TRBV29-1	NA	TRBJ2-3	CSVGGPSSTDTQYF	TGCAGCGTTGGTGGGCCCTCTAGCACAGATACGCAGTATTTT
NA	TRBV30	NA	TRBJ1-5	CAWSDRSWYSNQPQHF	TGTGCCTGGAGTGACCGTAGTTGGTATAGCAATCAGCCCCAGCATTTT
TRBD1	TRBV10-3	NA	TRBJ1-1	CAINNPGQRGLDTEAFF	TGTGCCATTAACAATCCGGGACAGAGAGGTTTGGACACTGAAGCTTTCTTT
TRBD1	TRBV4-2	NA	TRBJ1-5	CARRQGVQPQHF	TGTGCCAGAAGACAGGGTGTTCAGCCCCAGCATTTT
TRBD2	TRBV4-1	NA	TRBJ2-3	CASSQAGLASADTQYF	TGCGCCAGCAGCCAAGCGGGACTAGCGTCGGCAGATACGCAGTATTTT
NA	TRBV9	few	TRBJ1-5	CASSVGGGNQPQHF	TGTGCCAGCAGCGTAGGCGGGGGCAATCAGCCCCAGCATTTT
TRBD1	TRBV3-1/TRBV3-2	NA	TRBJ2-7	CASSPGPPGQGGYEQYF	TGTGCCAGCAGCCCGGGCCCCCCGGGACAGGGAGGCTACGAGCAGTACTTC
TRBD2	TRBV5-4	once	TRBJ2-7	CASSHKTSGGYEQYF	TGTGCCAGCAGCCATAAGACTAGCGGTGGTTACGAGCAGTACTTC
TRBD2	TRBV5-4	once	TRBJ2-7	CASSQTSGEQYF	TGTGCCAGCAGCCAGACTAGCGGCGAGCAGTACTTC
NA	TRBV18	NA	TRBJ2-7	CASSRSGTPYEQYF	TGTGCCAGCTCACGGTCGGGGACCCCCTACGAGCAGTACTTC
NA	TRBV7-2	NA	TRBJ1-6	CASSLVPPFNNSPLHF	TGTGCCAGCAGCTTAGTACCACCCTTTAATAATTCACCCCTCCACTTT
NA	TRBV14	once	TRBJ2-7	CASSQIGNYNYEQYF	TGTGCCAGCAGCCAAATCGGGAATTACAACTACGAGCAGTACTTC
TRBD2	TRBV7-2	NA	TRBJ2-5	CASSIWTSGQETQYF	TGTGCCAGCAGCATTTGGACTAGCGGGCAAGAGACCCAGTACTTC
TRBD1	TRBV12-5	NA	TRBJ2-3	CASAPPPGGRKTDTQYF	TGTGCTAGTGCCCCCCCGCCAGGGGGCCGAAAAACAGATACGCAGTATTTT
TRBD1	TRBV18	NA	TRBJ1-5	CASSTEQGQPQHF	TGTGCCAGCTCAACCGAACAGGGGCAGCCCCAGCATTTT
NA	TRBV6-2/TRBV6-3	NA	TRBJ1-3	CASSSAGTISGNTIYF	TGTGCCAGCAGTTCGGCCGGGACCATCTCTGGAAACACCATATATTTT
NA	TRBV15	NA	TRBJ2-3	CATSRDRPPLTQYF	TGTGCCACCAGCAGAGATCGTCCGCCGCTTACGCAGTATTTT
NA	TRBV19	NA	TRBJ1-1	CASSGLKGHLNTEAFF	TGTGCCAGTAGTGGACTAAAGGGACATCTGAACACTGAAGCTTTCTTT
NA	TRBV19	NA	TRBJ2-5	CASSIGDQETQYF	TGTGCCAGTAGTATAGGCGACCAAGAGACCCAGTACTTC
NA	TRBV7-3	NA	TRBJ1-4	CASSLTSGRGEKLFF	TGTGCCAGCAGCTTAACATCAGGGAGGGGGGAAAAACTGTTTTTT
NA	TRBV3-1/TRBV3-2	NA	TRBJ1-4	CASSQAQGIWSEKLFF	TGTGCCAGCAGCCAAGCACAGGGAATCTGGAGTGAAAAACTGTTTTTT
NA	TRBV7-7	NA	TRBJ2-2	CASSLQGTGELFF	TGTGCCAGCAGCTTACAGGGTACCGGGGAGCTGTTTTTT
NA	TRBV4-1	once	TRBJ2-1	CASSQVGGPLFF	TGCGCCAGCAGCCAAGTCGGGGGCCCCCTGTTCTTC
NA	TRBV5-1	NA	TRBJ1-5	CASSPDSPNQPQHF	TGCGCCAGCAGCCCCGACAGTCCCAATCAGCCCCAGCATTTT
TRBD1	TRBV5-4	NA	TRBJ1-4	CASSPRGTGEGMNEKLFF	TGTGCCAGCAGCCCCCGAGGGACAGGGGAAGGGATGAATGAAAAACTGTTTTTT
TRBD2	TRBV6-4	NA	TRBJ2-3	CASSPTSGGGTDTQYF	TGTGCCAGCAGCCCGACTAGCGGGGGGGGCACAGATACGCAGTATTTT
NA	TRBV19	NA	TRBJ2-3	CASSSQSSGTQYF	TGTGCCAGTAGTTCTCAATCAAGCGGGACGCAGTATTTT
NA	TRBV27	NA	TRBJ2-3	CASSLNADTQYF	TGTGCCAGCAGTTTAAACGCAGATACGCAGTATTTT
TRBD1	TRBV28	NA	TRBJ1-4	CASSPQGFGATNEKLFF	TGTGCCAGCAGCCCACAGGGGTTCGGGGCAACTAATGAAAAACTGTTTTTT
TRBD1	TRBV6-1	NA	TRBJ1-5	CASSTGVGNQPQHF	TGTGCCAGCAGTACAGGGGTGGGCAATCAGCCCCAGCATTTT
TRBD1	TRBV7-2	NA	TRBJ2-2	CASSFTGAGELFF	TGTGCCAGCAGCTTTACAGGGGCCGGGGAGCTGTTTTTT
NA	TRBV18	NA	TRBJ1-1	CASSPEVNTEAFF	TGTGCCAGCTCACCAGAAGTGAACACTGAAGCTTTCTTT
TRBD1	TRBV5-4	NA	TRBJ2-6	CASSLGQGAGGANVLTF	TGTGCCAGCAGCTTGGGACAGGGGGCTGGTGGGGCCAACGTCCTGACTTTC
TRBD1	TRBV7-2	NA	TRBJ2-1	CASSLTLGGAGDEQFF	TGTGCCAGCAGCTTGACCCTAGGGGGCGCGGGCGATGAGCAGTTCTTC
TRBD1	TRBV18	NA	TRBJ1-1	CASSASTGGRNEAFF	TGTGCCAGCTCAGCCTCGACAGGGGGCCGGAATGAAGCTTTCTTT
NA	TRBV27	NA	TRBJ2-7	CASSTGTESSYEQYF	TGTGCCAGCAGTACCGGGACGGAAAGCTCCTACGAGCAGTACTTC
NA	TRBV12-3/TRBV12-4	NA	TRBJ1-2	CASSFGGAASYTF	TGTGCCAGCAGTTTTGGAGGCGCTGCGAGCTACACCTTC
NA	TRBV6-5	NA	TRBJ1-6	CASSYRDYSPLHF	TGTGCCAGCAGTTACCGAGACTATTCACCCCTCCACTTT
NA	TRBV9	NA	TRBJ1-4	CASSVDVGQYNEKLFF	TGTGCCAGCAGCGTCGACGTCGGACAGTATAATGAAAAACTGTTTTTT
TRBD2	TRBV6-5	NA	TRBJ2-4	CASSYDSGGWNIQYF	TGTGCCAGCAGTTACGACAGCGGGGGTTGGAACATTCAGTACTTC
NA	TRBV7-9	NA	TRBJ2-5	CASSLEREVDPGIETQYF	TGTGCCAGCAGCTTAGAAAGGGAGGTAGACCCGGGGATCGAGACCCAGTACTTC
TRBD1	TRBV3-1/TRBV3-2	NA	TRBJ1-5	CASSQGQASNQPQHF	TGTGCCAGCAGCCAGGGACAGGCTAGCAATCAGCCCCAGCATTTT
NA	TRBV24-1	NA	TRBJ2-3	CATTLVGPTYTDTQYF	TGTGCCACCACCCTCGTGGGACCGACTTACACAGATACGCAGTATTTT
TRBD1	TRBV7-2	NA	TRBJ2-7	CASSLAGQGAYEQYF	TGTGCCAGCAGCTTAGCGGGACAGGGGGCCTACGAGCAGTACTTC
TRBD2	TRBV3-1/TRBV3-2	NA	TRBJ2-1	CASSHRFSGGPYNEQFF	TGTGCCAGCAGCCATAGGTTCTCGGGAGGGCCCTACAATGAGCAGTTCTTC
TRBD2	TRBV6-2/TRBV6-3	NA	TRBJ2-2	CASSDDPQAGGTKNRELFF	TGTGCCAGCAGCGACGACCCCCAGGCGGGGGGGACTAAGAACCGGGAGCTGTTTTTT
TRBD2	TRBV18	once	TRBJ2-1	CASSPTNGLAGDEQFF	TGTGCCAGCTCACCTACAAACGGACTAGCGGGAGATGAGCAGTTCTTC
TRBD1	TRBV30	NA	TRBJ1-2	CAWSVVRTGGYYGYTF	TGTGCCTGGAGTGTAGTCCGGACAGGGGGCTACTATGGCTACACCTTC
NA	TRBV5-4	NA	TRBJ1-4	CASSSYGRNEKLFF	TGTGCCAGCAGCAGCTACGGCCGAAATGAAAAACTGTTTTTT